This T cell receptor (beta chain) was recorded in a study of cytomegalovirus exposure and HLA in healthy donors. General study results and limits: Most subjects had HLA-A and HLA-B alleles reportedly predicted accurately by TCR beta sequences. By a later analysis, the bulk of CMV-associated TCR beta chains appeared HLA-restricted. Across donors, sequencing depth was assumed by presence/absence analyses to be roughly uniform. Published work reported that the classifier diagnosed cytomegalovirus status with high specificity and sensitivity.

Of note for this clone: What it binds is not known.

Germline V CDR1 and CDR2: SGHNT, YENEEA. There are 17 residues in the CDR3. Trimming stripped 2 bases from V and 2 bases from J, with 19 bases between. The PCR used 60 Vbeta and 13 Jbeta primers. The assay was immunoSEQ multiplex PCR, and TCRdb's table has in-frame clones only and misses some. Of 150,000 to 200,000 clones in the sample, around 80% were seen once. The sequencing sample was made of PBMCs. The TCR was taken from a woman between 40 and 50 years old in good health and CMV-seronegative. The chain combines TRBV11-3 with TRBJ2-7; weak D call: TRBD2 (7 bases). CDR3 loop: CASSLHPGGRATYEQYF. CDR3 nucleotides: TGTGCCAGCAGCTTACACCCGGGGGGCAGGGCCACCTACGAGCAGTACTTC.